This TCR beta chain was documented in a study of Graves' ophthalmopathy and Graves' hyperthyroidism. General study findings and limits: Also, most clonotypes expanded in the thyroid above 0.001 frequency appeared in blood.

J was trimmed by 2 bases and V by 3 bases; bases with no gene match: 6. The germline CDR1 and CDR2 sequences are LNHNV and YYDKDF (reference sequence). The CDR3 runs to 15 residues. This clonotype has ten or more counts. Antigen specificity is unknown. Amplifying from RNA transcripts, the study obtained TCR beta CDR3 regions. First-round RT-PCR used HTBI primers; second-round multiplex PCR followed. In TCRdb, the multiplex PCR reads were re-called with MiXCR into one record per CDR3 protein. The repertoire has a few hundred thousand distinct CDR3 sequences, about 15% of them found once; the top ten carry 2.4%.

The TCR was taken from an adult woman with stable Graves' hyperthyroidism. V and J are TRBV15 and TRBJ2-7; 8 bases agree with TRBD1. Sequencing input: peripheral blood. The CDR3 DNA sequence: TGTGCCACCAGCAGCCCCGGGACAGGAACCTACGAGCAGTACTTC. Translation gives CATSSPGTGTYEQYF.